These 17 T cell receptor beta chains share one sample of origin, sequenced in a study of cytomegalovirus exposure and HLA in healthy donors. The PCR used 60 Vbeta and 13 Jbeta primers. Clones were read by immunoSEQ multiplex PCR, and TCRdb kept only the in-frame ones, dropping some. Of roughly 100,000 clones listed, more than 65% were seen once; the top ten hold 8.2%. Sequencing input: PBMCs. The source of these receptors is a man aged 35 to 55 in good health and CMV-seropositive.

The chain uses TRBV6-6 and TRBJ1-2; no firm D call. Trimming shortened V by 0 bases and J by 8 bases, and 13 bases separated the two germline ends. Germline lookup yields CDR1 MNHNY and CDR2 SVGAGI (reference sequence). This CDR3 region has 14 residues. The DNA of the CDR3 is TGTGCCAGCAGTTACTCGCGTAGAGGGTTCGGCTACACCTTC. Translated: CASSYSRRGFGYTF.

V usage is TRBV5-6 and J usage is TRBJ1-4; TRBD1 agrees at 7 bases. There are 17 residues in the CDR3. Looked up from germline, CDR1 is SGHDT and CDR2 is YYEEEE. The V and J ends lost 1 base and 3 bases, in that order; junction bases with no gene match: 9. The CDR3 spells CASSLRGRRWANEKLFF. As DNA, the CDR3 is TGTGCCAGCAGCTTGAGGGGGCGAAGGTGGGCTAATGAAAAACTGTTTTTT.

The gene calls are TRBV28 and TRBJ1-1; 10 bases agree with TRBD1. The CDR3 contains 14 residues. V was pared by 3 bases and J by 4 bases, with 2 bases of the junction left unmatched. Per the germline V gene, CDR1 is MDHEN and CDR2 is SYDVKM. The CDR3 region has the DNA TGTGCCAGCAGTTTTCGGACAGGGGGCACTGAAGCTTTCTTT. Protein sequence: CASSFRTGGTEAFF.

The table lists this clone with a few counts. The chain carries TRBV28 and TRBJ1-5, with unresolved D. Germline values: CDR1 MDHEN, CDR2 SYDVKM. The CDR3 totals 12 residues. Trimming removed 5 bases at V and 1 base at J, with 3 bases between. Here the CDR3 reads CASSTSNQPQHF. In nucleotides, the CDR3 is TGTGCCAGCAGTACAAGCAATCAGCCCCAGCATTTT.

The CDR3 is CASSITLGQGSNYGYTF. CDR3 sequence (DNA): TGTGCCAGTAGTATAACTCTTGGACAGGGGTCCAACTATGGCTACACCTTC. V usage is TRBV19 and J usage is TRBJ1-2; TRBD1 agrees at 9 bases. The trim removed 2 bases at V and 2 bases at J, leaving 9 bases unmatched. CDR3 length: 17 residues. CDR1 is LNHDA and CDR2 is SQIVND in the germline V gene (reference sequence).

This clone was recorded a few times. The chain couples TRBV5-4 to TRBJ2-7; the match to TRBD2 covers 11 bases. This CDR3 is 15 amino acids long. The germline CDR1 and CDR2 sequences are SGHNT and YYREEE (reference sequence). The J segment lost 2 bases and the V segment lost 2 bases, leaving 3 bases of the junction unmatched. The chain's CDR3 is CASSLGLAGTYEQYF. CDR3 sequence (DNA): TGTGCCAGCAGCTTAGGACTAGCGGGTACCTACGAGCAGTACTTC.

The chain couples TRBV30 to TRBJ2-7; the match to TRBD1 covers 10 bases. The germline CDR1 and CDR2 sequences are GTSNPN and SVGIG (reference sequence). This CDR3 comprises 12 residues. V was pared by 8 bases and J by 3 bases, with 4 bases of the junction left unmatched. CDR3 residues: CALGTGVYEQYF. In nucleotides, the CDR3 is TGTGCCCTAGGGACAGGGGTCTACGAGCAGTACTTC. Drawing the rest from reference TRBV30 and TRBJ2-7, the complete variable domain is SQTIHQWPATLVQPVGSPLSLECTVEGTSNPNLYWYRQAAGRGLQLLFYSVGIGQISSEVPQNLSASRPQDRQFILSSKKLLLSDSGFYLCALGTGVYEQYFGPGTRLTVT.

In this sample, this clone turned up once. The V call is TRBV18, the J call TRBJ1-2; D might be TRBD1 (5 bases). V lost 2 bases and J lost 3, with 13 bases in between. Germline V gene lookup returns CDR1 KGHSH and CDR2 LQKENI. CDR3 length: 15 residues. The CDR3 loop is CASSPYSGVDYGYTF. The CDR3 DNA is TGTGCCAGCTCACCATATTCGGGGGTTGACTATGGCTACACCTTC.

The rearrangement links TRBV19 to TRBJ1-1; perhaps TRBD1 as D (6 bases). The CDR3 loop spans 15 amino acids. Germline assignment: CDR1 LNHDA and CDR2 SQIVND (reference sequence). V gave up 5 bases and J gave up 3 bases, with 16 bases separating them. The CDR3 region is CASSPPNRDYTEAFF. The CDR3 coding sequence is TGTGCCAGTAGTCCACCGAACAGGGATTACACTGAAGCTTTCTTT.

V and J are TRBV10-2 and TRBJ1-4, with 8 bases matching TRBD1. V shed 3 bases and J 3 bases; nucleotides not matched to a gene: 3. CDR1 is WSHSY and CDR2 is SAAADI in the germline V gene. This CDR3 is 15 amino acids long. The CDR3 here is CASSDRGLANEKLFF. DNA for the CDR3: TGCGCCAGCAGTGACAGGGGGCTTGCTAATGAAAAACTGTTTTTT.

The chain couples TRBV6-1 to TRBJ2-1; TRBD1 agrees at 7 bases. The germline V gene encodes CDR1 MNHNS and CDR2 SASEGT. This CDR3 contains 13 residues. V dropped 6 bases and J dropped 8; count of bases not matched to a gene: 7. CDR3 in DNA: TGTGCCAGCAGAGACACAGGGGTCGATGAGCAGTTCTTC. This translates into CASRDTGVDEQFF.

This rearrangement joins TRBV27 to TRBJ1-1; D gene uncertain. Per germline, CDR1 MNHEY and CDR2 SMNVEV (reference sequence). This CDR3 contains 13 residues. Trimming removed 5 bases from V and 3 bases from J, with 10 bases in between. The DNA of the CDR3 is TGTGCCAGCAGTAGGAGGGAAGACACTGAAGCTTTCTTT. As protein: CASSRREDTEAFF.

This clone appeared a single time. The chain carries TRBV7-8 and TRBJ2-5, with 9 bases matching TRBD1. CDR1 SGHVS and CDR2 FQNEAQ come from the germline V gene. CDR3 length: 15 residues. J lost 3 bases, V lost 2 bases, and 4 bases had no gene match. The DNA of the CDR3 is TGTGCCAGCAGCTTAATCTGGACAGGGGAAGAGACCCAGTACTTC. Its translation: CASSLIWTGEETQYF.

This clone was observed a handful of times. The chain joins TRBV12-5 to TRBJ1-2, with D possibly being TRBD1 (5 bases). This CDR3 contains 14 residues. V was trimmed by 1 base and J by 4 bases, leaving 10 bases between them. Germline lookup yields CDR1 LGHNT and CDR2 FRNRAP. CDR3 region: CASGLAQVSYGYTF. CDR3 DNA: TGTGCTAGTGGTTTGGCACAGGTCTCCTATGGCTACACCTTC.

The chain couples TRBV5-1 to TRBJ2-2; 9 positions match TRBD1. Per the germline V gene, CDR1 is SGHRS and CDR2 is YFSETQ. With V trimmed by 2 bases and J by 6 bases, 8 bases remained unmatched. This CDR3 comprises 16 residues. CDR3 DNA: TGCGCCAGCAGCTTCCTACCGGGACAGGGCTCCGGGGAGCTGTTTTTT. Translation gives CASSFLPGQGSGELFF. Drawing the rest from reference TRBV5-1 and TRBJ2-2, the complete variable domain is KAGVTQTPRYLIKTRGQQVTLSCSPISGHRSVSWYQQTPGQGLQFLFEYFSETQRNKGNFPGRFSGRQFSNSRSEMNVSTLELGDSALYLCASSFLPGQGSGELFFGEGSRLTVL.

The genes are TRBV7-3 and TRBJ1-5, with D possibly being TRBD1 (6 bases). CDR1 is SGHTA, CDR2 FQGTGA, per germline. Trimming took off 5 bases at V and 6 bases at J, with 14 bases between the two ends. This CDR3 spans 14 amino acids. The CDR3 coding sequence is TGTGCCAGCAGCCAAGGGGGGGCTGGTCAGCCCCAGCATTTT. Residues: CASSQGGAGQPQHF.

The chain recombines TRBV9 with TRBJ2-1, with 10 bases matching TRBD1. CDR3 size: 15 residues. Looked up from germline, CDR1 is SGDLS and CDR2 is YYNGEE. V shed 4 bases, J shed 9 bases, and the junction held 10 bases outside the gene matches. CDR3 DNA sequence: TGTGCCAGCAGCTCACGACAGGGGGCGCTCGGTGAGCAGTTCTTC. Its protein is CASSSRQGALGEQFF.